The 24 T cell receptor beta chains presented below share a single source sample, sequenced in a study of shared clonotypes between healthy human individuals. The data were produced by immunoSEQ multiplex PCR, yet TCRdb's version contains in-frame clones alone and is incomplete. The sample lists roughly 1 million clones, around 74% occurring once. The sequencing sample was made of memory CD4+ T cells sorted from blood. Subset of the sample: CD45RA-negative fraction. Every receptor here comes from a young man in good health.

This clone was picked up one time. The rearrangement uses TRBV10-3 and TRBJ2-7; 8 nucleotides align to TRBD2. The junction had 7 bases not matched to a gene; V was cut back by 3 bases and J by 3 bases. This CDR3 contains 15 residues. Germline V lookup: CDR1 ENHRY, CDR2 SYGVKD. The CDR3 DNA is TGTGCCATCAGTGAAACTAGCGGAGCCATCTACGAGCAGTACTTC. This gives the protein CAISETSGAIYEQYF.

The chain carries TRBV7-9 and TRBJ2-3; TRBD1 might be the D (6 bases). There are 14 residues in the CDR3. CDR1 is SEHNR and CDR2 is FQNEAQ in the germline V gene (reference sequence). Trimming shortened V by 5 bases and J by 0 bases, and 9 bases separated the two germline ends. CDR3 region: CASSIRGSTDTQYF. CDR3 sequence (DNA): TGTGCCAGCAGCATTAGGGGGAGCACAGATACGCAGTATTTT.

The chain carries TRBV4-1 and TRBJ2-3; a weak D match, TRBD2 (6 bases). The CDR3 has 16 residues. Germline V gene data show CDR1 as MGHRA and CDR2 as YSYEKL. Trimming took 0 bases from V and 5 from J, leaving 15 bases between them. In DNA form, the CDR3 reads TGCGCCAGCAGCCAAGAAGGAGGGAGCCGAAAAGATACGCAGTATTTT. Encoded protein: CASSQEGGSRKDTQYF.

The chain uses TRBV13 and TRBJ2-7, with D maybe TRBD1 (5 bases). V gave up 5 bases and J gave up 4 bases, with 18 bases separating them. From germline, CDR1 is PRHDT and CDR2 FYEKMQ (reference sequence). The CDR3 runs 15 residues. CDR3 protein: CASSLRGVGQYEQYF. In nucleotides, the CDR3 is TGTGCCAGCAGCCTACGTGGGGTGGGGCAGTACGAGCAGTACTTC.

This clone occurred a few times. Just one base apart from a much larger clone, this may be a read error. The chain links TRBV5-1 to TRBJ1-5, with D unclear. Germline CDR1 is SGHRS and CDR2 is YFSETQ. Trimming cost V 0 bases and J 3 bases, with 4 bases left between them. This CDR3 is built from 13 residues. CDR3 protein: CASSLDNNQPQHF. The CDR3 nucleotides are TGCGCCAGCAGCTTGGACAACAATCAGCCCCAGCATTTT. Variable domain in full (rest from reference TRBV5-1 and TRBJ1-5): KAGVTQTPRYLIKTRGQQVTLSCSPISGHRSVSWYQQTPGQGLQFLFEYFSETQRNKGNFPGRFSGRQFSNSRSEMNVSTLELGDSALYLCASSLDNNQPQHFGDGTRLSIL.

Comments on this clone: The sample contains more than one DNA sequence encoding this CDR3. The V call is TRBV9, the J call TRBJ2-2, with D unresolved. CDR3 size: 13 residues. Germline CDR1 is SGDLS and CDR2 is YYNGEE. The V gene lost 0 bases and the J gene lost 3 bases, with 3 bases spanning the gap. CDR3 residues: CASSVGDTGELFF. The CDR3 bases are TGTGCCAGCAGCGTAGGCGACACCGGGGAGCTGTTTTTT.

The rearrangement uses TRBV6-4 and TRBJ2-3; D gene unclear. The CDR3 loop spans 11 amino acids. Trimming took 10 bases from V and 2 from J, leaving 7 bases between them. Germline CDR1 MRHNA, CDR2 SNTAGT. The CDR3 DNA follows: TGTGCCATCGCCGTCACAGATACGCAGTATTTT. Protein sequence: CAIAVTDTQYF.

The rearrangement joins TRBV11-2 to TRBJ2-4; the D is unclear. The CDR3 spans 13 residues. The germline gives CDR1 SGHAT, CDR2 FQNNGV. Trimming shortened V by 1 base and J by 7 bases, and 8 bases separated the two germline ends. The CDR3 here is CASSLGPGNIQYF. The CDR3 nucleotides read TGTGCCAGCAGCTTAGGGCCCGGGAACATTCAGTACTTC.

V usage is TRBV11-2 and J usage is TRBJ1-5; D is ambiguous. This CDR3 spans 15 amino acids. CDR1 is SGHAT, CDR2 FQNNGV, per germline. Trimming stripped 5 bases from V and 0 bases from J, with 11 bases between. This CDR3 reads CASSQDGRSNQPQHF. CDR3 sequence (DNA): TGTGCCAGCAGCCAAGACGGACGTAGCAATCAGCCCCAGCATTTT.

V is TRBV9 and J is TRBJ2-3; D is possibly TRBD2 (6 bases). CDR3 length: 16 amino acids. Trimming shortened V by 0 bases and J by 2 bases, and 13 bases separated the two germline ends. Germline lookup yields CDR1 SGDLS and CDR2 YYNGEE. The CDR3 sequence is CASSVGVGEATDTQYF. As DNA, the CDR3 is TGTGCCAGCAGCGTAGGGGTCGGGGAGGCCACAGATACGCAGTATTTT.

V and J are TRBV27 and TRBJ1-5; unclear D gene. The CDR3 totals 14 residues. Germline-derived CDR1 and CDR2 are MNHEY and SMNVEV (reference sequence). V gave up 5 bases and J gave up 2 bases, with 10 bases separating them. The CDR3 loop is CASSPRAGNQPQHF. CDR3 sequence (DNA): TGTGCCAGCAGTCCCCGGGCGGGCAATCAGCCCCAGCATTTT.

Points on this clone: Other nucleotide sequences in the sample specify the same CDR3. As DNA, the CDR3 is TGTGCCAGCAGTTACTCCGAAGGTAGAGAGACCCAGTACTTC. It translates to CASSYSEGRETQYF. The V call is TRBV6-5, the J call TRBJ2-5, with no clear D. The CDR3 totals 14 residues. CDR1 MNHEY and CDR2 SVGAGI come from the germline V gene. Between the trimmed V and J ends, which lost 0 bases and 4 bases, there was a span of 9 bases.

In DNA, the CDR3 is TGTGCCAGTCTCGAAAGACAGGGGCTAGGGGCTTTCTTT. Translation gives CASLERQGLGAFF. The chain is built from TRBV2 and TRBJ1-1, with TRBD1 matching over 8 bases. V shed 9 bases, J shed 11 bases, and the junction held 14 bases outside the gene matches. The CDR3 loop spans 13 amino acids. In germline, CDR1 is SNHLY, CDR2 FYNNEI.

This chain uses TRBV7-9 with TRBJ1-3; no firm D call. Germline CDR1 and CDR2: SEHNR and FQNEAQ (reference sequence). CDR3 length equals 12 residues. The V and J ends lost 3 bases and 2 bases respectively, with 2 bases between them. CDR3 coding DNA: TGTGCCAGCAGCTTCACTGGAAACACCATATATTTT. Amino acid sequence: CASSFTGNTIYF.

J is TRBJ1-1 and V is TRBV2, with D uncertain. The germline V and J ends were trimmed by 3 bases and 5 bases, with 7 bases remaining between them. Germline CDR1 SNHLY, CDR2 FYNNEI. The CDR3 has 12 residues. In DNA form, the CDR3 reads TGTGCCAGCAGTGATCCCGAGACTGAAGCTTTCTTT. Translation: CASSDPETEAFF.

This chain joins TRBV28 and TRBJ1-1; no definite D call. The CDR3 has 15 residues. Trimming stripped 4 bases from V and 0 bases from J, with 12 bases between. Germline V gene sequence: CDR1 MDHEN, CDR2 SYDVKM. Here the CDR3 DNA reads TGTGCCAGCAGTTCCTCGGGATACATGAACACTGAAGCTTTCTTT. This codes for CASSSSGYMNTEAFF.

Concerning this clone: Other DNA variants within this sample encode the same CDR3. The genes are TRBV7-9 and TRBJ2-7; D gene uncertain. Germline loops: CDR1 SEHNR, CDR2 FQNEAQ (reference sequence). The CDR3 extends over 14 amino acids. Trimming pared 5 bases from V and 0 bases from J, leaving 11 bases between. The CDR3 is CASSPRTSSYEQYF. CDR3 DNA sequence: TGTGCCAGCAGCCCCCGAACCAGCTCCTACGAGCAGTACTTC. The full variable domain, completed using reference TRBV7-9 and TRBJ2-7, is DTGVSQNPRHKITKRGQNVTFRCDPISEHNRLYWYRQTLGQGPEFLTYFQNEAQLEKSRLLSDRFSAERPKGSFSTLEIQRTEQGDSAMYLCASSPRTSSYEQYFGPGTRLTVT.

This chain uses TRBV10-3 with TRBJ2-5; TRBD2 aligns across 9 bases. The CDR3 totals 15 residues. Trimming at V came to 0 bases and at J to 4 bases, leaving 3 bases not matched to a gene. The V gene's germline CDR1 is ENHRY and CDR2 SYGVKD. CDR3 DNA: TGTGCCATCAGTGAGTCCGTACTAGCGGGAGAGACCCAGTACTTC. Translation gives CAISESVLAGETQYF.

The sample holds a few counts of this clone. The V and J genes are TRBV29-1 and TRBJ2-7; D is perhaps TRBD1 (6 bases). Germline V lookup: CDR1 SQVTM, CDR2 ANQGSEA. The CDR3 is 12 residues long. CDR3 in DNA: TGCAGTTCCTTGGGGGCCTCCTACGAGCAGTACTTC. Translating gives CSSLGASYEQYF.

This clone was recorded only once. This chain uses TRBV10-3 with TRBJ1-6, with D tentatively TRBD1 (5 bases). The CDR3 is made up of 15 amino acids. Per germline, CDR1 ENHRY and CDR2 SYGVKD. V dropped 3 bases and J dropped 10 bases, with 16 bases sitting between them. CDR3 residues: CAISDTSPGLSPLHF. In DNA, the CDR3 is TGTGCCATCAGTGATACGTCTCCAGGGCTCTCACCCCTCCACTTT.

The CDR3 spells CASSLYTGTGNTIYF. The CDR3 region has the DNA TGTGCCAGCAGCTTGTACACAGGGACTGGAAACACCATATATTTT. V usage is TRBV5-4 and J usage is TRBJ1-3, with TRBD1 as a possible D gene (6 bases). V shed 1 base and J shed 2 bases, with 10 bases lying between them. Germline CDR1 reads SGHNT; CDR2 reads YYREEE (reference sequence). CDR3 length: 15 residues.

CDR3 region: CAIRAGAAGNTIYF. The CDR3 DNA reads as TGTGCCATCAGGGCGGGGGCAGCTGGAAACACCATATATTTT. This chain links TRBV10-3 with TRBJ1-3; maybe TRBD1 (6 bases). Per the germline V gene, CDR1 is ENHRY and CDR2 is SYGVKD. V lost 6 bases and J lost 2, with 11 bases in between. CDR3 length: 14 residues.

CDR3 bases: TGTGCCAGTAGTATAGGTGGACTAACAATGGATACGCAGTATTTT. Its protein is CASSIGGLTMDTQYF. The chain is built from TRBV19 and TRBJ2-3; a weak D match, TRBD2 (6 bases). V was cut by 1 base and J by 6 bases, with 14 bases left in between. CDR1 and CDR2 (germline): LNHDA, SQIVND (reference sequence). CDR3 size: 15 residues. The variable domain in full, with the rest retrieved from reference TRBV19 and TRBJ2-3, is DGGITQSPKYLFRKEGQNVTLSCEQNLNHDAMYWYRQDPGQGLRLIYYSQIVNDFQKGDIAEGYSVSREKKESFPLTVTSAQKNPTAFYLCASSIGGLTMDTQYFGPGTRLTVL.

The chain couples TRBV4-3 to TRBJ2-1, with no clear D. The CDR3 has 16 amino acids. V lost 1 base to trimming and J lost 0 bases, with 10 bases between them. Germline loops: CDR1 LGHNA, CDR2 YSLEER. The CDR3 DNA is TGCGCCAGCAGCCAAGGGGCGGCTAGCTCCTACAATGAGCAGTTCTTC. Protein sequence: CASSQGAASSYNEQFF.